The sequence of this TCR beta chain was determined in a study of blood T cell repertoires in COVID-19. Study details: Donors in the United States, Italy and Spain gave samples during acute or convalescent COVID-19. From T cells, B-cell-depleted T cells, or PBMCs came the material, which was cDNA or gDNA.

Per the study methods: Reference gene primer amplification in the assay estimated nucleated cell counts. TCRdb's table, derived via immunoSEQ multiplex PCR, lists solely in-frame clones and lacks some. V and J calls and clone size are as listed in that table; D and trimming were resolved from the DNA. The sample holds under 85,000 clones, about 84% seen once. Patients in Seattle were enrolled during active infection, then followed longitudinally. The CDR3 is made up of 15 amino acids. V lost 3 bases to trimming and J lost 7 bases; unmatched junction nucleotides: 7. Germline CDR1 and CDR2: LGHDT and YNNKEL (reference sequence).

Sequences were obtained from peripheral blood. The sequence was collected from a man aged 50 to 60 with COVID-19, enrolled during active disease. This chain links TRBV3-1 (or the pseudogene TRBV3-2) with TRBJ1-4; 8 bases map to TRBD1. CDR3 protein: CASSHSDRGSEKLFF. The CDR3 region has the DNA TGTGCCAGCAGCCACTCCGACAGGGGAAGTGAAAAACTGTTTTTT.